The 14 T cell receptor beta chains below come from one sample, sequenced in a study of blood T cell repertoires in COVID-19. Here immunoSEQ multiplex PCR was the method, and the copy in TCRdb shows in-frame clones only, minus some. The sample has about 300,000 clones, 85% to 90% seen once. Sequenced material: peripheral blood. The receptors come from a human donor in a cohort sampled during active COVID-19.

This clone has just a few counts. CDR3 nucleotides: TGCGCCAGCAGCTACGGACAGGGTTCCTCAGCCTACAATGAGCAGTTCTTC. Translation gives CASSYGQGSSAYNEQFF. The chain couples TRBV5-1 to TRBJ2-1; 8 bases fit TRBD1. The CDR3 contains 17 residues. J was trimmed by 2 bases and V by 3 bases; bases with no gene match: 10. CDR1 SGHRS and CDR2 YFSETQ come from the germline V gene.

CDR3 in DNA: TGTGCCAGCAGCTTATATAGACAGCCCCAGCATTTT. Translation: CASSLYRQPQHF. The rearrangement joins TRBV7-9 to TRBJ1-5; D unclear. Trimming cost V 2 bases and J 7 bases, with 6 bases left between them. Germline V lookup: CDR1 SEHNR, CDR2 FQNEAQ (reference sequence). The CDR3 sequence is 12 residues long.

There are many counts of this clone. CDR3 DNA sequence: TGTGCCAGCAGCTCTTTGTCGGAGACCCAGTACTTC. This gives the protein CASSSLSETQYF. The chain combines TRBV7-9 with TRBJ2-5; D is ambiguous. Germline V lookup: CDR1 SEHNR, CDR2 FQNEAQ (reference sequence). V was shortened by 4 bases and J by 5 bases, with 8 bases between the two germline ends. This CDR3 spans 12 amino acids.

The sample holds one count of this clone. J is TRBJ1-5 and V is TRBV18; 8 bases match TRBD1. The CDR3 is 15 amino acids. Trimming took 3 bases from V and 2 from J; bases not matched to a gene: 3. Germline values: CDR1 KGHSH, CDR2 LQKENI. The CDR3 nucleotides are TGTGCCAGCTCACCGACAGGGGCCGGCAATCAGCCCCAGCATTTT. It encodes CASSPTGAGNQPQHF.

The table lists this clone with a few counts. V usage is TRBV14 and J usage is TRBJ1-6; D is undetermined. CDR3 length: 14 amino acids. Looked up from germline, CDR1 is SGHDN and CDR2 is FVKESK. Trimming stripped 2 bases from V and 8 bases from J, with 10 bases between. The CDR3 coding sequence is TGTGCCAGCAGCCAATGGAGAGACGATTCACCCCTCCACTTT. This gives the protein CASSQWRDDSPLHF.

The V call is TRBV7-6, the J call TRBJ2-3; TRBD2 matches at 8 bases. The length of the CDR3 is 16 residues. Trimming at V came to 4 bases and at J to 4 bases, leaving 10 bases not matched to a gene. In germline, CDR1 is SGHVS, CDR2 FNYEAQ. The CDR3 is CASSWGSGTGSDTQYF. The CDR3 DNA reads as TGTGCCAGCAGCTGGGGTAGCGGGACTGGGTCAGATACGCAGTATTTT.

This rearrangement joins TRBV6-5 to TRBJ1-5; D is unclear. The CDR3 spans 13 residues. CDR1 and CDR2 (germline): MNHEY, SVGAGI. Trimming shortened V by 2 bases and J by 7 bases, and 9 bases separated the two germline ends. CDR3: CASSYHVGQPQHF. CDR3 DNA sequence: TGTGCCAGCAGTTACCACGTCGGGCAGCCCCAGCATTTT.

The J gene is TRBJ1-5, the V gene TRBV28; D not certain. CDR1 and CDR2 (germline): MDHEN, SYDVKM. Deletions cut 1 base from V and 10 bases from J, with 14 bases between. The CDR3 runs 14 residues. CDR3 sequence: CASSLYPGSGPQHF. In nucleotides, the CDR3 is TGTGCCAGCAGTTTATACCCGGGAAGTGGACCCCAGCATTTT.

The rearrangement joins TRBV7-2 to TRBJ1-4, with D perhaps matching TRBD1 (5 bases). Germline V gives CDR1 SGHTA, CDR2 FQGNSA. Trimming took off 5 bases at V and 5 bases at J, with 15 bases between the two ends. This CDR3 has 15 amino acids. The CDR3 DNA is TGTGCCAGCAGCCCGCAGACAGCCAACAATGAAAAACTGTTTTTT. Translated, it gives CASSPQTANNEKLFF. Full variable domain (outside the CDR3, taken from reference TRBV7-2 and TRBJ1-4): GAGVSQSPSNKVTEKGKDVELRCDPISGHTALYWYRQSLGQGLEFLIYFQGNSAPDKSGLPSDRFSAERTGGSVSTLTIQRTQQEDSAVYLCASSPQTANNEKLFFGSGTQLSVL.

The J gene is TRBJ2-2, the V gene TRBV24-1; 11 bases fit TRBD1. Germline-derived CDR1 and CDR2 are KGHDR and SFDVKD. This CDR3 contains 16 residues. The ends lost 4 bases at V and 5 bases at J; junction bases unmatched: 5. This CDR3 is CATSDPGQGATGELFF. As DNA, the CDR3 is TGTGCCACCAGTGACCCCGGACAGGGGGCTACCGGGGAGCTGTTTTTT.

About this clone: The sample holds other DNA sequences that translate to the same CDR3. This chain uses TRBV19 with TRBJ1-5, with 10 bases matching TRBD1. V dropped 6 bases and J dropped 4; count of bases not matched to a gene: 0. The CDR3 is made up of 13 amino acids. The V gene's germline CDR1 is LNHDA and CDR2 SQIVND (reference sequence). This CDR3 reads CASRDRGNQPQHF. DNA of the CDR3: TGTGCCAGTAGGGACAGGGGGAATCAGCCCCAGCATTTT.

This rearrangement joins TRBV6-5 to TRBJ2-7; TRBD1 is a possible D gene (5 bases). Germline CDR1 and CDR2: MNHEY and SVGAGI. V lost 5 bases and J 5 bases, leaving 19 bases between the germline ends. This CDR3 region has 15 residues. The CDR3, as DNA: TGTGCCAGCAGTCCTCCTGGGCAGGGAACGGACGAGCAGTACTTC. The encoded protein is CASSPPGQGTDEQYF.

This rearrangement joins TRBV19 to TRBJ1-4, with 8 bases that match TRBD1. This CDR3 comprises 15 residues. The germline V gene encodes CDR1 LNHDA and CDR2 SQIVND (reference sequence). V was pared by 4 bases and J by 5 bases, with 6 bases of the junction left unmatched. Here the CDR3 reads CASSKVDRGNEKLFF. CDR3 bases: TGTGCCAGTAGTAAGGTCGACAGGGGAAATGAAAAACTGTTTTTT.

Notes on this clone: At one end, the junction sequence differs from germline, possibly due to a read error. V usage is TRBV5-1 and J usage is TRBJ1-1, with 8 bases fitting TRBD1. The CDR3 contains 13 residues. Germline values: CDR1 SGHRS, CDR2 YFSETQ. CDR3 coding DNA: TGCGTCAGCAGCGGACAGGGAAACACTGAAGCTTTCTTT. This encodes CVSSGQGNTEAFF.